These T cell receptor beta chains were read from a single sample in a study of T cell responses to AZD1222 COVID-19 vaccine. TCRdb keeps only in-frame clones here, not all; method: immunoSEQ multiplex PCR. The data contain some 150,000 clones, more than 90% of them singletons. The material sequenced was peripheral blood, taken 28 days after the second AZD1222 dose. Receptors originate from an adult who received the AZD1222 COVID-19 vaccine. Both conserved end residues are part of each CDR3. The D gene is left open where the match is weak. Clone size is not always given. Where it is, it says once, few, many or a class for expanded clones.

J gene | D gene | clone size | V gene | CDR3 DNA | CDR3 protein
TRBJ2-7 | TRBD2 | once | TRBV9 | TGTGCCAGCAGCGAGGGACTAGCGGATTACGAGCAGTACTTC | CASSEGLADYEQYF
TRBJ2-5 | TRBD2 | once | TRBV28 | TGTGCCAGCAGCTCGGGGGGATTGGTGGAGACCCAGTACTTC | CASSSGGLVETQYF
TRBJ2-3 | - | - | TRBV7-6 | TGTGCCAGCAGCTTATCCCGAAGGGCCACAGATACGCAGTATTTT | CASSLSRRATDTQYF
TRBJ2-2 | - | - | TRBV6-4 | TGTGCCAGCAGTGACTCGAGACCGGGGGACACCGGGGAGCTGTTTTTT | CASSDSRPGDTGELFF
TRBJ2-3 | TRBD2 | - | TRBV7-9 | TGTGCCAGCAGCCCGAGACTAGCGGGAGAGAAAGATACGCAGTATTTT | CASSPRLAGEKDTQYF
TRBJ2-3 | TRBD1 | - | TRBV6-5 | TGTGCCAGCAGGGCCCAGGGGGCGTTAGCAGATACGCAGTATTTT | CASRAQGALADTQYF
TRBJ2-3 | - | few | TRBV27 | TGTGCCAGCAGTTTGGGGAACACAGATACGCAGTATTTT | CASSLGNTDTQYF
TRBJ2-1 | TRBD2 | - | TRBV2 | TGTGCCAGCAGTGAAGACACTAGCGGCGGCAATGAGCAGTTCTTC | CASSEDTSGGNEQFF
TRBJ2-7 | TRBD2 | - | TRBV12-5 | TGTGCTAGTGGGACTAGCGGGATGGTCTACGAGCAGTACTTC | CASGTSGMVYEQYF
TRBJ2-7 | TRBD2 | - | TRBV5-6 | TGTGCCAGCAGCTTGATGGCGGGAGGGCCTGGAGAGCAGTACTTC | CASSLMAGGPGEQYF
TRBJ2-3 | TRBD2 | - | TRBV24-1 | TGTGCCACCAGTGAGACTAGCGGGAGCACAGATACGCAGTATTTT | CATSETSGSTDTQYF
TRBJ1-3 | - | - | TRBV6-5 | TGTGCCAGCAGTTACTCCGTAGGGGGAAATCGAAACACCATATATTTT | CASSYSVGGNRNTIYF
TRBJ1-1 | - | - | TRBV2 | TGTGCCAGCAATAGTGGGAACACTGAAGCTTTCTTT | CASNSGNTEAFF
TRBJ2-2 | - | - | TRBV29-1 | TGCAGCGTTGAAAACACCGGGGAGCTGTTTTTT | CSVENTGELFF
TRBJ2-7 | TRBD2 | - | TRBV6-1 | TGTGCCAGCAGTGAAGTGGCTGGGACTAGAATCGACGACGAGCAGTACTTC | CASSEVAGTRIDDEQYF
TRBJ2-7 | - | - | TRBV18 | TGTGCCAGCTCACCTCAAAACAGGGTGGACTACGAGCAGTACTTC | CASSPQNRVDYEQYF
TRBJ2-1 | - | - | TRBV5-4 | TGTGCCAGCAGCTTGGTTTCAGCGCGGGAGCAGTTCTTC | CASSLVSAREQFF
TRBJ2-2 | TRBD1 | once | TRBV5-5 | TGTGCCAGCAGCTTAGTACAGGGGTCCGGGGAGCTGTTTTTT | CASSLVQGSGELFF
TRBJ1-4 | - | - | TRBV18 | TGTGCCAGCTCACTGGACGTACAGCAAAAACTGTTTTTT | CASSLDVQQKLFF
TRBJ1-2 | - | - | TRBV5-1 | TGCGCCAGCAGCTTGGTATCCGGGAGCGATGGCTACACCTTC | CASSLVSGSDGYTF
TRBJ1-2 | - | few | TRBV21-1 | TGTGCCAGCAGCTCCCCCGGGACAGGGGAAGGATATTCGAACTATGGCTACACCTTC | CASSSPGTGEGYSNYGYTF
TRBJ1-4 | - | - | TRBV9 | TGTGCCAGCAGCGGAGGGGGTGGAGGGGAAAAACTGTTTTTT | CASSGGGGGEKLFF
TRBJ2-2 | TRBD1 | once | TRBV24-1 | TGTGCCACCAGTGACCCACCCGGGACAGGGAACACCGGGGAGCTGTTTTTT | CATSDPPGTGNTGELFF
TRBJ2-5 | - | - | TRBV27 | TGTGCCAGCAGTTCCGTCCGGGAGCAAGAGACCCAGTACTTC | CASSSVREQETQYF
TRBJ2-1 | - | once | TRBV9 | TGTGCCAGCAGCCTCGAGGGGGGGACACCTAATGAGCAGTTCTTC | CASSLEGGTPNEQFF
TRBJ1-2 | TRBD1 | - | TRBV28 | TGTGCCAGCAGTTCACCCGGGACAGGTACCCTAAACTATGGCTACACCTTC | CASSSPGTGTLNYGYTF
TRBJ1-5 | - | - | TRBV19 | TGTGCCAGCATCAGACAACACGGCAATCAGCCCCAGCATTTT | CASIRQHGNQPQHF
TRBJ2-5 | - | once | TRBV11-2 | TGTGCCAGCAGCTTAATCACAGTCCAAGAGACCCAGTACTTC | CASSLITVQETQYF
TRBJ2-7 | - | - | TRBV20-1 | TGCAGTGCCCCTACGAGGGAGCAGTACTTC | CSAPTREQYF
TRBJ1-5 | - | - | TRBV6-5 | TGTGCCATTCGACCCGTTTATAGCAATCAGCCCCAGCATTTT | CAIRPVYSNQPQHF
TRBJ1-2 | - | once | TRBV6-5 | TGTGCCAGCACCGAGACAGTGGGAGTCTATGGCTACACCTTC | CASTETVGVYGYTF
TRBJ1-1 | - | - | TRBV5-1 | TGCGCCAGCAGCTTTAGGGGACAACTGAACACTGAAGCTTTCTTT | CASSFRGQLNTEAFF
TRBJ1-6 | - | - | TRBV7-2 | TGTGCCAGCAGCGGAAGTAATTCACCCCTCCACTTT | CASSGSNSPLHF
TRBJ2-3 | TRBD1 | - | TRBV5-4 | TGTGCCAGCAGCTTGGGTACTGACAGGGGGAGGGATACGCAGTATTTT | CASSLGTDRGRDTQYF
TRBJ1-3 | - | once | TRBV28 | TGTGCCAGCAGTTTCTTCGGCTCGAGTTATGGAAACACCATATATTTT | CASSFFGSSYGNTIYF
TRBJ1-4 | - | once | TRBV29-1 | TGCAGCGTTGAGGAGGACCAGGGGCCGACTAATGAAAAACTGTTTTTT | CSVEEDQGPTNEKLFF
TRBJ2-5 | TRBD2 | - | TRBV3-1/TRBV3-2 | TGTGCCAGCAGCCACCGTGGGGCGGGAGGATCACCTGTGAGGGAAGAGACCCAGTACTTC | CASSHRGAGGSPVREETQYF
TRBJ2-5 | - | - | TRBV29-1 | TGCAGCGTTGCCCCAACTAGTTCCCAAGAGACCCAGTACTTC | CSVAPTSSQETQYF
TRBJ2-1 | - | - | TRBV7-9 | TGTGCCAGCAGCTTAGCAGTAAGTAATGCTGAGCAGTTCTTC | CASSLAVSNAEQFF
TRBJ2-7 | - | - | TRBV2 | TGTGCCAGCAGTGAAGTTCCCGGGAGTGTGTCCTACGAGCAGTACTTC | CASSEVPGSVSYEQYF
TRBJ1-1 | TRBD1 | - | TRBV11-2 | TGTGCCAGCAGCCCTTTAAGGGGGCGCAGGAACACTGAAGCTTTCTTT | CASSPLRGRRNTEAFF
TRBJ2-4 | TRBD1 | - | TRBV5-1 | TGCGCCAGCAGTGACGGGACAGGGCACGGGGAAAACATTCAGTACTTC | CASSDGTGHGENIQYF
TRBJ2-1 | TRBD1 | - | TRBV5-1 | TGCGCCAGCAGCTTGGGGCAGGGGGTAGGGGAGCAGTTCTTC | CASSLGQGVGEQFF
TRBJ1-5 | - | - | TRBV29-1 | TGCAGCGCCGCGCAGCAGGAGAATCAGCCCCAGCATTTT | CSAAQQENQPQHF
TRBJ2-7 | - | - | TRBV5-1 | TGCGCCAGTAGGCCAATAACAGGGTACGAGCAGTACTTC | CASRPITGYEQYF
TRBJ2-2 | - | once | TRBV5-1 | TGCGCCAGCAGCTTGATCCAGCCGGACACCGGGGAGCTGTTTTTT | CASSLIQPDTGELFF
TRBJ2-1 | - | - | TRBV5-1 | TGCGCCAGCAAACCCGGGACCTCCAATGAGCAGTTCTTC | CASKPGTSNEQFF
TRBJ1-5 | - | - | TRBV28 | TGTGCCAGCAGTTTTTTGTCTGGGACCTATAATCAGCCCCAGCATTTT | CASSFLSGTYNQPQHF
TRBJ2-7 | - | - | TRBV6-1 | TGTGCCAGCAGTGAAGGACCCCGCCTCTACGAGCAGTACTTC | CASSEGPRLYEQYF
TRBJ1-5 | - | - | TRBV7-2 | TGTGCCAGCAGCTTTTACGCGAATAGCAATCAGCCCCAGCATTTT | CASSFYANSNQPQHF